This passage covers 5 T cell receptor beta chains from one sample sequenced in a study of patients and donors after allogeneic stem cell transplantation. TCRdb fed the RT-PCR reads into MiXCR, producing one record per CDR3 protein. The sample shows hundreds of thousands of distinct CDR3 sequences, under 20% of them seen only once. The sequencing input was blood, either unsorted or a sorted T cell fraction (not recorded which). The receptors were sampled from a human donor who was either an allogeneic HSCT recipient or a stem cell or donor lymphocyte infusion donor (not recorded which). It is not recorded whose cells these are; they may come from a transplant donor.

This clonotype was detected a few times. The V call is TRBV20-1, the J call TRBJ1-3, with no clear D. This CDR3 contains 16 residues. Trimming took off 6 bases at V and 4 bases at J, with 22 bases between the two ends. Germline V gene data show CDR1 as DFQATT and CDR2 as SNEGSKA (reference sequence). This CDR3 reads CSATPILTASGNTIYF. The CDR3 nucleotides read TGCAGTGCAACCCCCATCTTAACAGCTAGCGGAAACACCATATATTTT.

This clonotype came up a few times. The rearrangement joins TRBV12-5 to TRBJ2-2; 10 bases are shared with TRBD1. CDR3 size: 15 residues. CDR1 and CDR2 from the germline V gene are LGHNT and FRNRAP. Trimming took 4 bases from V and 4 from J; bases not matched to a gene: 3. This CDR3 reads CASGSGQGGTGELFF. In DNA, the CDR3 is TGTGCTAGTGGTTCCGGACAGGGGGGCACCGGGGAGCTGTTTTTT.

This clonotype was detected only a few times. This chain joins TRBV20-1 and TRBJ1-2; a weak D match, TRBD1 (6 bases). Germline CDR1 is DFQATT and CDR2 is SNEGSKA (reference sequence). The CDR3 spans 10 residues. V lost 5 bases and J 9 bases, leaving 10 bases between the germline ends. The CDR3 region is CSAPDRSYTF. The CDR3 region has the DNA TGCAGTGCTCCCGACAGGAGCTACACCTTC.

The chain links TRBV25-1 to TRBJ2-7, with a tentative D call TRBD1 (6 bases). Germline V CDR1 and CDR2: MGHDK, SYGVNS. There are 14 residues in the CDR3. V was cut by 4 bases and J by 5 bases, with 15 bases left in between. In DNA, the CDR3 is TGTGCCAGCAGTGGAGGCAGGGGCCCTGACGAGCAGTACTTC. As protein: CASSGGRGPDEQYF.

There are a few counts of this clonotype. The rearrangement links TRBV5-6 to TRBJ1-2, with D perhaps matching TRBD1 (6 bases). V gave up 2 bases and J gave up 2 bases, with 7 bases separating them. The CDR3 is 13 amino acids. The V gene's germline CDR1 is SGHDT and CDR2 YYEEEE. This CDR3 reads CASSFQGNYGYTF. The CDR3 DNA follows: TGTGCCAGCAGCTTTCAGGGGAACTATGGCTACACCTTC.